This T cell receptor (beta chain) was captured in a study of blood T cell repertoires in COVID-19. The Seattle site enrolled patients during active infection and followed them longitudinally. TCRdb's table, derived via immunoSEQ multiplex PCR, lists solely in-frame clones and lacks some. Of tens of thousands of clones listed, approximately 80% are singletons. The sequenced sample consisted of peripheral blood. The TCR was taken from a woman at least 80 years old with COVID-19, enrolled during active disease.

CDR3 in amino acids: CASSSHRQGRQPQHF. The CDR3 DNA sequence: TGTGCCAGCAGTTCACACCGACAGGGCAGGCAGCCCCAGCATTTT. This chain uses TRBV27 with TRBJ1-5; 7 bases map to TRBD1. After removal of 4 bases from V and 7 bases from J, the junction contained 10 bases not matched to a gene. CDR3 size: 15 residues. CDR1 MNHEY and CDR2 SMNVEV come from the germline V gene (reference sequence).